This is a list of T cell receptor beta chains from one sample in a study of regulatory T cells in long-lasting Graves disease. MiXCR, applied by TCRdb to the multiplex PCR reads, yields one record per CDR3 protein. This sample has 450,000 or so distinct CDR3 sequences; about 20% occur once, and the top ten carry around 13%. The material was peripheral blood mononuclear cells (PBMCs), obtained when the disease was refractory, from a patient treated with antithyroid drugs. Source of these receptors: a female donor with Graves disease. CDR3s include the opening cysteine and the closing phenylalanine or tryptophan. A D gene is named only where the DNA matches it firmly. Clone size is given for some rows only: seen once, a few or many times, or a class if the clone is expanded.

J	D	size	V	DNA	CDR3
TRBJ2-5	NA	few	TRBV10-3	TGTGCCATCAGTGCCCTGGGGGAGGCCCCAAGGACCCAGTACTTC	CAISALGEAPRTQYF
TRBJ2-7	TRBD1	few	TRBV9	TGTGCCAGCAGCCTTGAGGACAGGGGGACGCAGTACTTC	CASSLEDRGTQYF
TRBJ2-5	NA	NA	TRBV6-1	TGTGCCAGCAGGAGACCGGGGGTGACCCAGTACTTC	CASRRPGVTQYF
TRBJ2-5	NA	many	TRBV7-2	TGTGCCAGCAGCTCCCAGACGGACCGACAAGAGACCCAGTACTTC	CASSSQTDRQETQYF
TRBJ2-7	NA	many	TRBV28	TGTGCCAGCACCCCAGGGGCGACCTACGAGCAGTACTTC	CASTPGATYEQYF
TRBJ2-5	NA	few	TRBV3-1	TGTGCCAGCAGCCAACCTTTAGGGACCCAAGAGACCCAGTACTTC	CASSQPLGTQETQYF
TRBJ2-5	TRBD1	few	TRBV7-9	TGTGCCAGCAGCTTAGTCGGGACAGAAGAAGAGACCCAGTACTTC	CASSLVGTEEETQYF
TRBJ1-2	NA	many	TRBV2	TGTGCCAGCAGTGAACTCCCAGGGGCGTATGGCTACACCTTC	CASSELPGAYGYTF
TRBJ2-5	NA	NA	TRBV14	TGTGCCAGCAGCCGTGAAAGGGAGACCCAGTACTTC	CASSRERETQYF
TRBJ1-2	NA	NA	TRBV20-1	TGCAGTGCTAGAGACCCCCAGATAGATGGTGCAGGGGAAAATGGCTACACCTTC	CSARDPQIDGAGENGYTF
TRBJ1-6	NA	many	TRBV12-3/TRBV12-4	TGTGCCAGCAGTTTCGGGGGGCACGGGTCACCCCTCCACTTT	CASSFGGHGSPLHF
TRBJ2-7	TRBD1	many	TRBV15	TGTGCCACCAGCCGCCATGACCGGACAGGACAACTAAGGTACGAGCAGTACTTC	CATSRHDRTGQLRYEQYF
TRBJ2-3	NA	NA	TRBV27	TGTGCCAGCGGCCGCTGGGGAGCAGATACGCAGTATTTT	CASGRWGADTQYF
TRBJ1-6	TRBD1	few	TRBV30	TGTGCCTGGAGTGTAAGGGACAGGGATTCACCCCTCCACTTT	CAWSVRDRDSPLHF
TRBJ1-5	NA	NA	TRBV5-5	TGTGCCAGCAGCCTGGCAGGGTCTGGGGTAGGCAATCAGCCCCAGCATTTT	CASSLAGSGVGNQPQHF
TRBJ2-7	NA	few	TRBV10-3	TGTGCCATCAGCACCCGGTCACTTTCCTACGAGCAGTACTTC	CAISTRSLSYEQYF
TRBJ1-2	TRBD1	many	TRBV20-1	TGCAGTGCTAGAGATGAACAGGGGGGGTATGGCTACACCTTC	CSARDEQGGYGYTF
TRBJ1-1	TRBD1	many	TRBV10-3	TGTGCCATCAGGGGCGGACAGGGGGACACTGAAGCTTTCTTT	CAIRGGQGDTEAFF
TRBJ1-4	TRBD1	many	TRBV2	TGTGCCAGCAGAACCGGGACAGCTGATGAAAAACTGTTTTTT	CASRTGTADEKLFF
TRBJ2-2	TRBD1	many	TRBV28	TGTGCCAGCAGTTTTCGGGGACAGGGGCCAAAAACCGGGGAGCTGTTTTTT	CASSFRGQGPKTGELFF
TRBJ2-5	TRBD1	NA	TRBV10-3	TGTGCCATCAGTGGGCGGGACAGGGACCAAGAGACCCAGTACTTC	CAISGRDRDQETQYF
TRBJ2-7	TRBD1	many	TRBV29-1	TGCAGCGGACGGACAGGGAGCTCCTACGAGCAGTACTTC	CSGRTGSSYEQYF
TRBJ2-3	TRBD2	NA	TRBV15	TGTGCCACCAGCACCTCCCTCCGGCCGGGACTAGCGGGAGAGGATACGCAGTATTTT	CATSTSLRPGLAGEDTQYF
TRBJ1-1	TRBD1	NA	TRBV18	TGTGCCAGCTCACCACGGGCAGGGGGCACTGAAGCTTTCTTT	CASSPRAGGTEAFF
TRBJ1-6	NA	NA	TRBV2	TGTGCCAGCAGCTACGGACGGCCGGGAGTGTCCCTCCACTTT	CASSYGRPGVSLHF
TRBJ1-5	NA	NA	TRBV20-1	TGCAGTGCTCGGAGGTTGTATAGCAATCAGCCCCAGCATTTT	CSARRLYSNQPQHF
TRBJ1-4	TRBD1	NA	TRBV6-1	TGTGCCAGCAGCCCTATGGGGAGGGGGCGCCCCCCTAATGAAAAACTGTTTTTT	CASSPMGRGRPPNEKLFF
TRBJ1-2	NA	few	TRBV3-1	TGTGCCAGCAGCCAAGGGCCTATTGATTATGGCTACACCTTC	CASSQGPIDYGYTF
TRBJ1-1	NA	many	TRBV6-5	TGTGCCAGCAGTTCCCCGATTGAGGTCGGCCGCACTGAAGCTTTCTTT	CASSSPIEVGRTEAFF
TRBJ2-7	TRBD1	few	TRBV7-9	TGTGCCAGCAGCCTACCCTTTACCGGCCGGGACAGGCGGTCCTACGAGCAGTACTTC	CASSLPFTGRDRRSYEQYF
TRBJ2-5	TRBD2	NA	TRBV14	TGTGCCAGCAGCTCAAATAGCGGGGAGTACCAAGAGACCCAGTACTTC	CASSSNSGEYQETQYF
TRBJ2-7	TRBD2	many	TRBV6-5	TGTGCCAGCAGTTACTCCCGGACTAGCGGTTCCTACGAGCAGTACTTC	CASSYSRTSGSYEQYF
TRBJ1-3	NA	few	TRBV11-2	TGTGCCAGCCGCAACTTTGGTAGAAACACCATATATTTT	CASRNFGRNTIYF
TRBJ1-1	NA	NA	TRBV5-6	TGTGCCAGCAGCTCCGGACGGGGAGAGTACACTGAAGCTTTCTTT	CASSSGRGEYTEAFF
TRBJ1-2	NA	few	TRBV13	TGTGCCAGCAGCTTGGAGAAGGATCCTGGCTACACCTTC	CASSLEKDPGYTF
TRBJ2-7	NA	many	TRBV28	TGTGCCAGCAGCCCCGTCCCGGGACACGACGAGCAGTACTTC	CASSPVPGHDEQYF
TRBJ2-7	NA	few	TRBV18	TGTGCCAGCTCACCAGTGGACGCCGTGGGGGAGCAGTACTTC	CASSPVDAVGEQYF
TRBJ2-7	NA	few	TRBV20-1	TGCAGTGCTAGAAGGCAGGAGGGGACGGGCGAGCAGTACTTC	CSARRQEGTGEQYF
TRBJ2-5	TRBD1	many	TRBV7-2	TGTGCCAGCAGCTTAGGGGACAGAGATCAGGAAGCCCAGTACTTC	CASSLGDRDQEAQYF
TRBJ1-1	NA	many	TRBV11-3	TGTGCCAGCAGCTTTGGTTCTAACTCAATGAACACTGAAGCTTTCTTT	CASSFGSNSMNTEAFF
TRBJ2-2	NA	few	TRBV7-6	TGTGCCAGCAGCTTATTAGCCAGGGTGGCCGGGGAGCTGTTTTTT	CASSLLARVAGELFF
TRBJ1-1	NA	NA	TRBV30	TGTGCCTGGAATCGGGGCGAGCTCTTTGGAGCTTTCTTT	CAWNRGELFGAFF
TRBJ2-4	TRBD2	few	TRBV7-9	TGTGCCGTCGGACTAGCGGGAACCAAAAACATTCAGTACTTC	CAVGLAGTKNIQYF
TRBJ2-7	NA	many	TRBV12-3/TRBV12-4	TGTGCCAGCAGTTTTGAAGCCTACGAGCAGTACTTC	CASSFEAYEQYF
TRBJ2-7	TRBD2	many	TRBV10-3	TGTGCCATCAGTGACCTTGGGACTAGAGGTTGGCAGTACTTC	CAISDLGTRGWQYF
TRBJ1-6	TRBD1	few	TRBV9	TGTGCCAGCAGCGTAGCCGGGACAGGAGGGAATTCACCCCTCCACTTT	CASSVAGTGGNSPLHF
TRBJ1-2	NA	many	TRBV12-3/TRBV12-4	TGTGCCAGCAGTTTAGTTTCAGCCGGCTATGGCTACACCTTC	CASSLVSAGYGYTF
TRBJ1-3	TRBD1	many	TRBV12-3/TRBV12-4	TGTGCCAGCAACCACCGGGACAGGCGGGACACCATATATTTT	CASNHRDRRDTIYF
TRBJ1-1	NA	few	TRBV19	TGTGCCACCCCTACGAACACTGAAGCTTTCTTT	CATPTNTEAFF
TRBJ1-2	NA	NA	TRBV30	TGTGCCTGGAGTGTAGGCCCGAGGGGCTACACCTTC	CAWSVGPRGYTF
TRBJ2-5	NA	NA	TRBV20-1	TGCAGTGCCCACCGGGGGGAGACCCAGTACTTC	CSAHRGETQYF
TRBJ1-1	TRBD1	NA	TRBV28	TGTGCCAGCAGGTTACAGGGGACGATGAACACTAAAGCTTTCTTT	CASRLQGTMNTKAFF
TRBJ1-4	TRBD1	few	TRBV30	TGTGCCTGGACCAGACAGGGGAGTAGCGAAAAACTGTTTTTT	CAWTRQGSSEKLFF
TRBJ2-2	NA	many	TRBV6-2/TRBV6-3	TGTGCCAGCAGTAACTACAGGGCAACCGGGGAGCTGTTTTTT	CASSNYRATGELFF
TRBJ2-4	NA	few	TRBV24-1	TGTGCCACCAGTGATTCCTTTGAGGGCAAAAACATTCAGTACTTC	CATSDSFEGKNIQYF
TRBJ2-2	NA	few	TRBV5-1	TGCGCCAGCAAGTGGCTAGAAGGGACCGGGGAGCTGTTTTTT	CASKWLEGTGELFF
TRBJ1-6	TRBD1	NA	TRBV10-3	TGTGCCATCAGCAACCGGGACAGAGATAGCTCCTATAATTCACCCCTCCACTTT	CAISNRDRDSSYNSPLHF
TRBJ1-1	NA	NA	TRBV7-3	TGTGCCAGCAGCCCCTGGGGGGGGGCGACTGAAGCTTTCTTT	CASSPWGGATEAFF